The rows below give T cell receptor beta chains drawn from one sample of a study of shared clonotypes between healthy human individuals. Assay used: immunoSEQ multiplex PCR; TCRdb lists only in-frame clones, some missing. The sample has over a million clones, roughly 96% seen once. The sequenced material came from naive CD4+ T cells sorted from blood. The receptors derive from a man between 25 and 39 years old in good health. CDR3s include the opening cysteine and the closing phenylalanine or tryptophan. The D gene is left open where the match is weak. Rows may omit the clone size; those that give it use once, few, many or a size class.

>TRBV28|TRBJ2-7|-|-
TGTGCCAGCGGCCCCATTGGGGGTAGCTTCTCCTACGAGCAGTACTTC
CASGPIGGSFSYEQYF
>TRBV7-8|TRBJ2-3|-|-
TGTGCCAGCAGCTTAGTGGGCTCAGATACGCAGTATTTT
CASSLVGSDTQYF
>TRBV18|TRBJ2-1|-|TRBD1
TGTGCCAGCTCACCACCCACAGGGGGCAGGGGTGAGCAGTTCTTC
CASSPPTGGRGEQFF
>TRBV11-2|TRBJ2-5|-|-
TGTGCCAGCAGCTCCATTGCGGTCCAAGAGACCCAGTACTTC
CASSSIAVQETQYF
>TRBV9|TRBJ2-2|-|TRBD1
TGTGCCAGCAGCGGCCGGGACAGGGGAACCGGGGAGCTGTTTTTT
CASSGRDRGTGELFF
>TRBV4-1|TRBJ2-5|-|-
TGCGCCAGCAGCCAAGGCCCAATCCAAGAGACCCAGTACTTC
CASSQGPIQETQYF
>TRBV6-5|TRBJ1-2|-|-
TGTGCCAGCAGCCCCTCGACATACTATGGCTACACCTTC
CASSPSTYYGYTF
>TRBV27|TRBJ2-1|-|TRBD2
TGTGCCAGCAGTAGTAGAGCGACTAGCGGGAGAAGCAATGAGCAGTTCTTC
CASSSRATSGRSNEQFF
>TRBV28|TRBJ2-5|-|-
TGTGCCAGCAGTTTATCGAACACCGGAGAAGAGACCCAGTACTTC
CASSLSNTGEETQYF
>TRBV28|TRBJ2-7|-|-
TGTGCCAGCACTCTAGGACAAGGACCATACGAGCAGTACTTC
CASTLGQGPYEQYF
>TRBV27|TRBJ1-2|once|-
TGTGCCAGCAGTGTAGGCCTTAACTATGGCTACACCTTC
CASSVGLNYGYTF
>TRBV5-6|TRBJ2-4|-|-
TGTGCCAGCAGCTCCGCGAAGCCTCTATTATTAGCCAAAAACATTCAGTACTTC
CASSSAKPLLLAKNIQYF
>TRBV7-3|TRBJ2-2|-|-
TGTGCCAGCAGCCGCCTCGGGGCCGGGGAGCTGTTTTTT
CASSRLGAGELFF
>TRBV18|TRBJ2-5|-|-
TGTGCCAGCTCACCAAACTCGGGAGACGTTCTTGAGACCCAGTACTTC
CASSPNSGDVLETQYF
>TRBV5-1|TRBJ2-1|-|-
TGCGCCAGCAGCTTGGACTACGGTGAGCAGTTCTTC
CASSLDYGEQFF
>TRBV2|TRBJ2-3|-|-
TGTGCCAGCAGTGCTAGCTGGAGCACAGATACGCAGTATTTT
CASSASWSTDTQYF
>TRBV6-5|TRBJ2-3|-|-
TGTGCCAGCAGTTCGGCCCTGGGGACAGATACGCAGTATTTT
CASSSALGTDTQYF
>TRBV28|TRBJ2-7|-|TRBD2
TGTGCCAGCAGCACCCCCCGGACTAGGTTAATCGAGCAGTACTTC
CASSTPRTRLIEQYF
>TRBV9|TRBJ2-2|few|TRBD2
TGTGCCAGCAGCGTAGTAGCGGGAGACACCGGGGAGCTGTTTTTT
CASSVVAGDTGELFF
>TRBV2|TRBJ1-3|-|-
TGTGCCAGCAGTGAGTCTTACCGCTCTGGAAACACCATATATTTT
CASSESYRSGNTIYF
>TRBV28|TRBJ2-2|-|-
TGTGCCAGCAGTTTAAGACCCTTAACCGGGGAGCTGTTTTTT
CASSLRPLTGELFF
>TRBV11-3|TRBJ2-3|once|-
TGTGCCAGCAGCCTGACAAGCACAGATACGCAGTATTTT
CASSLTSTDTQYF
>TRBV6-6|TRBJ2-7|-|TRBD1
TGTGCCAGCAGTTACCCGGGACAGGGATCATACGAGCAGTACTTC
CASSYPGQGSYEQYF
>TRBV9|TRBJ2-7|-|TRBD2
TGTGCCAGCAGCGTAAGGCTAGCGGGACCTCTGGGGGAGCAGTACTTC
CASSVRLAGPLGEQYF
>TRBV4-3|TRBJ2-1|-|-
TGCGCCAGCAGCCAAGTGGCTAGCCCCGGCAATGAGCAGTTCTTC
CASSQVASPGNEQFF
>TRBV21-1|TRBJ2-7|-|-
TGTGCCAGCAGCCCCACCGGGACTAAACATCTCTACGAGCAGTACTTC
CASSPTGTKHLYEQYF
>TRBV7-7|TRBJ1-1|-|-
TGTGCTAGCAGCTCAGTCCTCGGGGGGAGCGCTTTCTTT
CASSSVLGGSAFF
>TRBV15|TRBJ1-5|-|-
TGTGCCACCAGCAATGCCCCGCCCGGGGGCGATCAGCCCCAGCATTTT
CATSNAPPGGDQPQHF
>TRBV6-5|TRBJ2-3|-|TRBD2
TGTGCCAGCAGGGGGGACTATCTACGGGATACGCAGTATTTT
CASRGDYLRDTQYF
>TRBV5-1|TRBJ2-1|-|TRBD2
TGCGCCAGCAGCTTGGAACTAGCGGGACGCAATGAGCAGTTCTTC
CASSLELAGRNEQFF
>TRBV11-3|TRBJ2-2|-|-
TGTGCCAGCAGCGAGCCCGGGACACATAACACCGGGGAGCTGTTTTTT
CASSEPGTHNTGELFF
>TRBV29-1|TRBJ1-1|-|TRBD1
TGCAGCGTCGCAGACGACAGGGTAGGGAGGATGAACACTGAAGCTTTCTTT
CSVADDRVGRMNTEAFF
>TRBV28|TRBJ2-7|-|-
TGTGCCAGCAGCCGACCGTCAGGGACCCCGCAGTACTTC
CASSRPSGTPQYF
>TRBV11-2|TRBJ2-1|-|-
TGTGCCAGCAGCTTAGGTGGAGGGCCTTCTAATGAGCAGTTCTTC
CASSLGGGPSNEQFF
>TRBV28|TRBJ1-4|-|-
TGTGCCAGCGCGGTACTCAGTGAAAAACTGTTTTTT
CASAVLSEKLFF
>TRBV5-1|TRBJ2-3|-|TRBD2
TGCGCCAGCAGCTTGTGGCAAGGAGCGGGAGTATCGGATACGCAGTATTTT
CASSLWQGAGVSDTQYF
>TRBV28|TRBJ1-5|once|-
TGTGCCAGCAGCTCTAGGAGGGCAGGTATTAATCAGCCCCAGCATTTT
CASSSRRAGINQPQHF
>TRBV10-2|TRBJ2-5|-|-
TGCGCCAGCAGAGGCAGGGTCGAGGAGACCCAGTACTTC
CASRGRVEETQYF
>TRBV20-1|TRBJ1-1|-|-
TGCAGGGGGGAGCGGTCTGAAGCTTTCTTT
CRGERSEAFF
>TRBV6-5|TRBJ2-7|-|-
TGTGCCAGCAGTTACTTGCCCACGATGGTAGAGCAGTACTTC
CASSYLPTMVEQYF
>TRBV6-5|TRBJ2-7|-|-
TGTGCCAGCAGTTATGGGACCGTGGCGTCCTACGAGCAGTACTTC
CASSYGTVASYEQYF
>TRBV9|TRBJ2-1|-|-
TGTGCCAGCAGCTCAGAGGGGGACTCCTACAATGAGCAGTTCTTC
CASSSEGDSYNEQFF
>TRBV4-2|TRBJ1-4|-|-
TGTGCCAGCAGCCCCCTCGGGGGAGCTAATGAAAAACTGTTTTTT
CASSPLGGANEKLFF
>TRBV11-3|TRBJ1-3|-|-
TGTGCCAGCAGCTCAGGTTTCTCTGGAAACACCATATATTTT
CASSSGFSGNTIYF
>TRBV25-1|TRBJ2-5|few|-
TGTGCCAGCAGGGAAAGCGGAGGGTACCAAGAGACCCAGTACTTC
CASRESGGYQETQYF
>TRBV7-6|TRBJ2-3|once|-
TGTGCCAGCAGCTTCTCGGGAAATGGCGCAGATACGCAGTATTTT
CASSFSGNGADTQYF
>TRBV2|TRBJ1-1|-|-
TGTGCCAGCAGTGAAGGAGTGAACACTGAAGCTTTCTTT
CASSEGVNTEAFF
>TRBV11-2|TRBJ1-5|-|TRBD1
TGTGCCAGCAGCTTAGATTACGGACAGGGTCGCAATCAGCCCCAGCATTTT
CASSLDYGQGRNQPQHF
>TRBV5-4|TRBJ2-5|-|TRBD2
TGTGCCAGCAGCTTGGGGACTAGCGGGAGTGAGACCCAGTACTTC
CASSLGTSGSETQYF
>TRBV15|TRBJ2-1|-|-
TGTGCCACCAGCAGAACCGGGGTGGGTGACTATGAGCAGTTCTTC
CATSRTGVGDYEQFF
>TRBV29-1|TRBJ1-1|-|-
TGCAGCGTTGAGGGCCGGACGGAGTTCCACACTGAAGCTTTCTTT
CSVEGRTEFHTEAFF